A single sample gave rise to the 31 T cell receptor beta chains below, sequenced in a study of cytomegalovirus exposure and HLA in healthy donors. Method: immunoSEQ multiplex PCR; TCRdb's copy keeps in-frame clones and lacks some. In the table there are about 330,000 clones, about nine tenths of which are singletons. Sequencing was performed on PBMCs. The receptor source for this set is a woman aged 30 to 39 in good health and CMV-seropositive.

CDR3 sequence (DNA): TGTGCCAGCAAGACAGGGGGCTACTATGGCTACACCTTC. It yields the protein CASKTGGYYGYTF. The chain uses TRBV2 and TRBJ1-2; the match to TRBD1 covers 10 bases. Germline-derived CDR1 and CDR2 are SNHLY and FYNNEI. V dropped 7 bases and J dropped 3; count of bases not matched to a gene: 2. This CDR3 region has 13 residues.

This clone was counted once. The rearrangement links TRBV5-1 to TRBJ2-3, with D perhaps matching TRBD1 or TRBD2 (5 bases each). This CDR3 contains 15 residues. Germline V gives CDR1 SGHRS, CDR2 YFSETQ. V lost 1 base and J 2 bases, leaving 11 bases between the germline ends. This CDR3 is CASSLFGTPTDTQYF. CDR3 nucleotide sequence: TGCGCCAGCAGCTTGTTCGGGACGCCCACAGATACGCAGTATTTT.

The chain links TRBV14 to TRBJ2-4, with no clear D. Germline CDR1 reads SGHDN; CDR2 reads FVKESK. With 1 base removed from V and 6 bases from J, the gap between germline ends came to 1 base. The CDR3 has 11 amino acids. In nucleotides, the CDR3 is TGTGCCAGCAGCCAAGCAAACATTCAGTACTTC. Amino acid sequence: CASSQANIQYF.

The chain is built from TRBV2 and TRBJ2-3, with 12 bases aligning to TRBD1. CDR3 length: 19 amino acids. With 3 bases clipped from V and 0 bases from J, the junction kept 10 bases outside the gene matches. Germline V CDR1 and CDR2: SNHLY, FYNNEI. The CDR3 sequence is CASSDLGTGGWGSTDTQYF. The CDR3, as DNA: TGTGCCAGCAGTGATCTGGGGACAGGGGGCTGGGGAAGCACAGATACGCAGTATTTT.

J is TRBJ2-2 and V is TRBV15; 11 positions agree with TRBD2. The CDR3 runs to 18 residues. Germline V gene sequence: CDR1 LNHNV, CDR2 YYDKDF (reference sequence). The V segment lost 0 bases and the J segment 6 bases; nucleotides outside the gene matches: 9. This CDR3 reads CATSRDSGLADLPGELFF. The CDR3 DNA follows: TGTGCCACCAGCAGAGATTCGGGACTAGCGGACCTCCCCGGGGAGCTGTTTTTT. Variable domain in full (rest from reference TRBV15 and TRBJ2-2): DAMVIQNPRYQVTQFGKPVTLSCSQTLNHNVMYWYQQKSSQAPKLLFHYYDKDFNNEADTPDNFQSRRPNTSFCFLDIRSPGLGDTAMYLCATSRDSGLADLPGELFFGEGSRLTVL.

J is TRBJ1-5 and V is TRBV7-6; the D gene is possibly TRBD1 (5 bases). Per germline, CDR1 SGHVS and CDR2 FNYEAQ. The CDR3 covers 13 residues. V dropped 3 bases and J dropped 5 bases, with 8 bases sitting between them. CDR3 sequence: CASSFGGDQPQHF. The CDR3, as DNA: TGTGCCAGCAGCTTTGGGGGGGATCAGCCCCAGCATTTT.

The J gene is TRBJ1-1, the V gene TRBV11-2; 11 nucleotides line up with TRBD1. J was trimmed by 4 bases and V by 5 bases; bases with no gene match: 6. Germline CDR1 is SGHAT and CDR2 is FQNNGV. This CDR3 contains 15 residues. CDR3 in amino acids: CASSPRDRGGTEAFF. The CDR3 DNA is TGTGCCAGCAGCCCGAGGGACAGGGGGGGCACTGAAGCTTTCTTT.

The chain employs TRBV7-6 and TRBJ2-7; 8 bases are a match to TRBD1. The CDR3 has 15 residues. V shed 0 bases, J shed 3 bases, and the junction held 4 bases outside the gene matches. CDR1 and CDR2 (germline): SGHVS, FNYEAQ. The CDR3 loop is CASSLAGQADYEQYF. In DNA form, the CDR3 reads TGTGCCAGCAGCTTAGCGGGACAGGCCGACTACGAGCAGTACTTC.

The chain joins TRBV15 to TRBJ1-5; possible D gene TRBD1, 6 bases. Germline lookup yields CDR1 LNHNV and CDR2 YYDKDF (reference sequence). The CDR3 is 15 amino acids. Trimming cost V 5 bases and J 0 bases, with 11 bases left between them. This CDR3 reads CATSPQGYSNQPQHF. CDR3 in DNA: TGTGCCACCAGCCCCCAGGGGTATAGCAATCAGCCCCAGCATTTT.

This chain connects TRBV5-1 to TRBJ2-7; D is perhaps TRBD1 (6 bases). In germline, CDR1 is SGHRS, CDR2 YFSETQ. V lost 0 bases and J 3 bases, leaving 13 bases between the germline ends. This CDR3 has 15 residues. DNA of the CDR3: TGCGCCAGCAGCTTGGAAGGACAGAACTACTACGAGCAGTACTTC. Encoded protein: CASSLEGQNYYEQYF. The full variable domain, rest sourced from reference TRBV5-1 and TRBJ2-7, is KAGVTQTPRYLIKTRGQQVTLSCSPISGHRSVSWYQQTPGQGLQFLFEYFSETQRNKGNFPGRFSGRQFSNSRSEMNVSTLELGDSALYLCASSLEGQNYYEQYFGPGTRLTVT.

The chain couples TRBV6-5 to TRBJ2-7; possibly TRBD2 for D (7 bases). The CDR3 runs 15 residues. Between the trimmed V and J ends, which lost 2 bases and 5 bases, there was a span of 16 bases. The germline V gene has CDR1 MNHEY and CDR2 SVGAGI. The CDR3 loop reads CASSYEGGKFNEQYF. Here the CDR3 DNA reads TGTGCCAGCAGTTACGAGGGGGGGAAATTCAACGAGCAGTACTTC.

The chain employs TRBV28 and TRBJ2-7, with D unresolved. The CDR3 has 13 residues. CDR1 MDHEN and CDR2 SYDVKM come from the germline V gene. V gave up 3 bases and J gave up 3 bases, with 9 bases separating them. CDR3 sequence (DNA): TGTGCCAGCAGTTTGAACAGATTCTACGAGCAGTACTTC. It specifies CASSLNRFYEQYF.

The CDR3 nucleotides read TGCGCCAGCAGCCAAGATGACAGGGAGGCCACTGAAGCTTTCTTT. Translating gives CASSQDDREATEAFF. The V gene is TRBV4-3, the J gene TRBJ1-1, with 7 bases fitting TRBD1. Germline-derived CDR1 and CDR2 are LGHNA and YSLEER. The J segment lost 4 bases and the V segment lost 0 bases, leaving 5 bases of the junction unmatched. CDR3 length: 15 amino acids.

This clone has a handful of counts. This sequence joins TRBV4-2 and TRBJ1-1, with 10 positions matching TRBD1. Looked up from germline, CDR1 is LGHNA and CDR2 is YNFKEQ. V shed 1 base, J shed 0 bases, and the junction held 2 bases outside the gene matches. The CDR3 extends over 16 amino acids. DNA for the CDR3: TGTGCCAGCAGCCAAGGGGACAGGGGAATGAACACTGAAGCTTTCTTT. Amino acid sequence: CASSQGDRGMNTEAFF.

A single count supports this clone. CDR3 sequence: CASSEGSGEKLFF. The CDR3 bases are TGTGCCAGCAGTGAAGGGAGCGGTGAAAAACTGTTTTTT. The chain employs TRBV6-1 and TRBJ1-4; no firm D call. V lost 1 base to trimming and J lost 7 bases, with 7 bases between them. Germline V gives CDR1 MNHNS, CDR2 SASEGT. The CDR3 runs to 13 residues.

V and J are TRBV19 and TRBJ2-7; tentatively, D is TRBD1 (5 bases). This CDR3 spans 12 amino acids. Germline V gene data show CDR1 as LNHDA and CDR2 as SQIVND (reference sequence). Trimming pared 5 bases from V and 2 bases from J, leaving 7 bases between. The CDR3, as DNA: TGTGCCAGTAGTCCAGGGCCCTACGAGCAGTACTTC. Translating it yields CASSPGPYEQYF.

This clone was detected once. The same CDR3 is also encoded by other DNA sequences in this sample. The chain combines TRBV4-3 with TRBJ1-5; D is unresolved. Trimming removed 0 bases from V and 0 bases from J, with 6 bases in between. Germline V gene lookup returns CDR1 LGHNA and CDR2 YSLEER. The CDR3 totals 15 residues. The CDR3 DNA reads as TGCGCCAGCAGCCAAGACAGGTATAGCAATCAGCCCCAGCATTTT. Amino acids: CASSQDRYSNQPQHF.

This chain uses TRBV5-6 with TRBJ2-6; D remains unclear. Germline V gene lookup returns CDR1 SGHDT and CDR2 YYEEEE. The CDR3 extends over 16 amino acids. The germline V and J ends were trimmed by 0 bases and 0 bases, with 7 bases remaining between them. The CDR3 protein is CASSLAGPSGANVLTF. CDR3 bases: TGTGCCAGCAGCTTGGCGGGCCCCTCTGGGGCCAACGTCCTGACTTTC.

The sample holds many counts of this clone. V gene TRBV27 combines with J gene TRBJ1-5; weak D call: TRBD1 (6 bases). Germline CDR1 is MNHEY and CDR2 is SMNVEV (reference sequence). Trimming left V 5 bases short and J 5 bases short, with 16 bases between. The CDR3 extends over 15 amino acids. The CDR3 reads CASSPIGRGDQPQHF. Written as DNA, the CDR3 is TGTGCCAGCAGTCCGATTGGCAGGGGAGATCAGCCCCAGCATTTT.

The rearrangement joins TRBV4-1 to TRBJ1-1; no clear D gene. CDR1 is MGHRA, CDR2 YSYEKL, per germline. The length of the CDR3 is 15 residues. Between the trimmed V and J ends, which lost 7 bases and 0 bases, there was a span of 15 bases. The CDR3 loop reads CASTLGFSMNTEAFF. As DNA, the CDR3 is TGCGCCAGCACCCTAGGGTTTAGCATGAACACTGAAGCTTTCTTT.

The CDR3 bases are TGTGCCTGGGAGCTTGATCAGGGCTCCTATAATTCACCCCTCCACTTT. This codes for CAWELDQGSYNSPLHF. The chain uses TRBV30 and TRBJ1-6; maybe TRBD1 (5 bases). Germline V gene data show CDR1 as GTSNPN and CDR2 as SVGIG (reference sequence). Trimming took off 5 bases at V and 0 bases at J, with 14 bases between the two ends. This CDR3 region has 16 residues.

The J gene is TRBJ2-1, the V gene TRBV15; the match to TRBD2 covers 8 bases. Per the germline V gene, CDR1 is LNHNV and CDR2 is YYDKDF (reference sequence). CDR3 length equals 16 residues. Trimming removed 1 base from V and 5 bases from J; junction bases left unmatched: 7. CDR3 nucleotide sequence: TGTGCCACCAGCAGAGGAGGTAGCGGGAACCACAATGAGCAGTTCTTC. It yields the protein CATSRGGSGNHNEQFF.

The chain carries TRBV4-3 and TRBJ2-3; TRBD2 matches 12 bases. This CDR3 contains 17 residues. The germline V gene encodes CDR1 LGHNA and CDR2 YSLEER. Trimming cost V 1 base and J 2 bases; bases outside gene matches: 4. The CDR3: CASSQGRTSGVTDTQYF. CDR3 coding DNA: TGCGCCAGCAGCCAAGGACGGACTAGCGGGGTCACAGATACGCAGTATTTT.

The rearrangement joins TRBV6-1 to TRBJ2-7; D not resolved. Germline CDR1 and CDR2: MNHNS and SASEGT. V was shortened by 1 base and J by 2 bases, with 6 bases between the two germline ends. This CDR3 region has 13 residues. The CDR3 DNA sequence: TGTGCCAGCAGTGAAGGGGGTCCCTACGAGCAGTACTTC. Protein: CASSEGGPYEQYF.

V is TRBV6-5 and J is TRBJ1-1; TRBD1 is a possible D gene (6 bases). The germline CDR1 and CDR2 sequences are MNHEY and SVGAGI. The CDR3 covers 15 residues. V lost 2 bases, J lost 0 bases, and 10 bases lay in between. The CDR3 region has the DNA TGTGCCAGCAGTTACGAAACAGGGATGAACACTGAAGCTTTCTTT. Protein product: CASSYETGMNTEAFF.

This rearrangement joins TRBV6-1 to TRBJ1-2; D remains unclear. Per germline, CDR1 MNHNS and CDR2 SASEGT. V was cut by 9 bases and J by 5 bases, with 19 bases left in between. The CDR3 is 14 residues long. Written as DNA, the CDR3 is TGTGCCAGTGGAAGGACGCATTTAGGGTATGGCTACACCTTC. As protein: CASGRTHLGYGYTF.

CDR3 amino acids: CASSLLNQPQHF. The CDR3, as DNA: TGTGCCAGCAGTTTACTGAATCAGCCCCAGCATTTT. The J gene is TRBJ1-5, the V gene TRBV28; D is uncertain. V lost 2 bases and J 4 bases, leaving 3 bases between the germline ends. Germline V CDR1 and CDR2: MDHEN, SYDVKM. The CDR3 is 12 residues long.

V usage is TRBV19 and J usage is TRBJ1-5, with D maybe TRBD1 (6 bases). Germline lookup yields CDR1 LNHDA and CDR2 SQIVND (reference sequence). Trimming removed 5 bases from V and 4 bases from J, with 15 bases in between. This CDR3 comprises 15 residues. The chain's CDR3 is CASSVPQGRNQPQHF. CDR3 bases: TGTGCCAGTAGTGTCCCCCAGGGGAGGAATCAGCCCCAGCATTTT.

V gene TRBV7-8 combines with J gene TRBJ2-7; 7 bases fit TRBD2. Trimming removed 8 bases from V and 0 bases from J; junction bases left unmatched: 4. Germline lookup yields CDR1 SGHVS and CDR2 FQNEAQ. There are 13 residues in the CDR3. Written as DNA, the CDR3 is TGTGCCAGCCGTTCGGGGGGCTCCTACGAGCAGTACTTC. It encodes CASRSGGSYEQYF. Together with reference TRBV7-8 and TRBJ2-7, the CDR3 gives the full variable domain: GAGVSQSPRYKVAKRGQDVALRCDPISGHVSLFWYQQALGQGPEFLTYFQNEAQLDKSGLPSDRFFAERPEGSVSTLKIQRTQQEDSAVYLCASRSGGSYEQYFGPGTRLTVT.

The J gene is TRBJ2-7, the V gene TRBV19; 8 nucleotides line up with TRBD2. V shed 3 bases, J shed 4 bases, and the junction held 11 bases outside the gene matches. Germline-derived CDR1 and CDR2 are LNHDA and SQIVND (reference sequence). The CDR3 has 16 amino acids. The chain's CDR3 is CASSMASGSIGYEQYF. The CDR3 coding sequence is TGTGCCAGTAGTATGGCCAGCGGGAGCATAGGATACGAGCAGTACTTC.

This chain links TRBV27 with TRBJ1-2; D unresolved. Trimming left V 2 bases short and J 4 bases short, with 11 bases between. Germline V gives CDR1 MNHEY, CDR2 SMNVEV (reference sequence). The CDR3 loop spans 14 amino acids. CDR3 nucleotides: TGTGCCAGCAGTTTAACGGGGTCCTCCTATGGCTACACCTTC. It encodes CASSLTGSSYGYTF.